Below, 15 T cell receptor beta chains from the same sample are listed, as sequenced in a study of CD8 T cells in Susac syndrome. Reverse transcription of about 0.5 to 1 ug RNA used random hexamers. MiXCR, applied by TCRdb to the immunoSEQ multiplex PCR reads, yields one record per CDR3 protein. The data contain about 280,000 distinct CDR3 sequences, approximately 81% of them seen just once; the ten biggest clones take up around 0.11%. The sample was CD8+ T cells from PBMCs. The receptors here all came from a human donor with multiple sclerosis.

This clonotype occurred once. V gene TRBV10-3 combines with J gene TRBJ1-5, with a possible D match to TRBD1 (5 bases). The CDR3 sequence is 13 residues long. V lost 7 bases to trimming and J lost 6 bases, with 13 bases between them. Germline-derived CDR1 and CDR2 are ENHRY and SYGVKD. This CDR3 reads CAITRGDGQPQHF. The CDR3 DNA sequence: TGTGCCATCACGAGGGGTGATGGTCAGCCCCAGCATTTT.

The J gene is TRBJ2-5, the V gene TRBV9; D might be TRBD2 (6 bases). The CDR3 sequence is 15 residues long. V was cut by 0 bases and J by 5 bases, with 14 bases left in between. Germline V lookup: CDR1 SGDLS, CDR2 YYNGEE. The chain's CDR3 is CASSVDAGIGETQYF. The CDR3 nucleotides are TGTGCCAGCAGCGTAGATGCGGGGATCGGGGAGACCCAGTACTTC.

The CDR3 spells CASSLLVSANYGYTF. For the CDR3, the DNA is TGTGCCAGCAGCTTATTAGTCAGCGCGAACTATGGCTACACCTTC. The chain uses TRBV7-9 and TRBJ1-2; D uncertain. The V and J ends lost 2 bases and 2 bases respectively, with 12 bases between them. The CDR3 extends over 15 amino acids. Germline CDR1 reads SEHNR; CDR2 reads FQNEAQ (reference sequence).

As DNA, the CDR3 is TGTGCCAGCTCACCACCAAAAGGGACAGGGGGCTACGAGCAGTACTTC. As protein: CASSPPKGTGGYEQYF. This chain uses TRBV18 with TRBJ2-7; TRBD1 matches at 11 bases. The CDR3 runs to 16 residues. J gave up 3 bases and V 0 bases, and 4 bases lay outside the gene matches. CDR1 is KGHSH, CDR2 LQKENI, per germline. Full variable domain (missing parts from reference TRBV18 and TRBJ2-7): NAGVMQNPRHLVRRRGQEARLRCSPMKGHSHVYWYRQLPEEGLKFMVYLQKENIIDESGMPKERFSAEFPKEGPSILRIQQVVRGDSAAYFCASSPPKGTGGYEQYFGPGTRLTVT.

The chain combines TRBV9 with TRBJ2-3; D unclear. The germline CDR1 and CDR2 sequences are SGDLS and YYNGEE. The length of the CDR3 is 14 residues. V was trimmed by 3 bases and J by 6 bases, leaving 14 bases between them. CDR3 region: CASSAGSPADTQYF. The CDR3 DNA reads as TGTGCCAGCAGCGCCGGGTCCCCTGCGGATACGCAGTATTTT.

This chain connects TRBV28 to TRBJ1-1; 9 bases align to TRBD1. CDR1 and CDR2 from the germline V gene are MDHEN and SYDVKM. V trimming: 2 bases; J trimming: 6 bases; junction bases outside the gene matches: 4. CDR3 length equals 14 residues. The CDR3 reads CASSLTGGIAEAFF. CDR3 nucleotide sequence: TGTGCCAGCAGTTTAACAGGGGGCATTGCTGAAGCTTTCTTT.

CDR3 sequence (DNA): TGTGCCAGCAGCTTAGACTTATACCAAGAGACCCAGTACTTC. Protein product: CASSLDLYQETQYF. The chain uses TRBV7-8 and TRBJ2-5; the D is unclear. Trimming took off 1 base at V and 0 bases at J, with 6 bases between the two ends. The CDR3 consists of 14 residues. Germline CDR1 reads SGHVS; CDR2 reads FQNEAQ.

The V gene is TRBV7-9, the J gene TRBJ1-1, with D perhaps TRBD1 (6 bases). The CDR3 is 14 amino acids. CDR1 and CDR2 from the germline V gene are SEHNR and FQNEAQ (reference sequence). Trimming took off 3 bases at V and 6 bases at J, with 14 bases between the two ends. Here the CDR3 DNA reads TGTGCCAGCAGCTTGAACCCAGGGGAGGCTGAAGCTTTCTTT. Its translation is CASSLNPGEAEAFF.

This chain joins TRBV9 and TRBJ1-2, with D possibly matching TRBD1 (5 bases). V was cut by 0 bases and J by 4 bases, with 10 bases left in between. CDR1 is SGDLS and CDR2 is YYNGEE in the germline V gene. The CDR3 contains 14 residues. The CDR3 nucleotides are TGTGCCAGCAGCGTAGGGAGACAGAGCTATGGCTACACCTTC. It translates to CASSVGRQSYGYTF.

J is TRBJ1-2 and V is TRBV7-9; 7 nucleotides line up with TRBD1. The germline V gene has CDR1 SEHNR and CDR2 FQNEAQ (reference sequence). After removal of 3 bases from V and 12 bases from J, the junction contained 7 bases not matched to a gene. The CDR3 has 12 residues. The CDR3 is CASSFPGQYNTF. The CDR3 coding sequence is TGTGCCAGCAGCTTCCCGGGACAGTATAACACCTTC.

This clonotype was seen a few times. The chain employs TRBV6-1 and TRBJ2-5, with TRBD1 matching over 8 bases. The CDR3 runs to 15 residues. Germline values: CDR1 MNHNS, CDR2 SASEGT. The junction had 9 bases not matched to a gene; V was cut back by 6 bases and J by 3 bases. The CDR3 nucleotides read TGTGCCAGCAGACCCTCGGGACAGGTGGAAGAGACCCAGTACTTC. Its protein is CASRPSGQVEETQYF.

This clonotype occurred once. This chain joins TRBV4-1 and TRBJ1-3; perhaps TRBD1 as D (5 bases). Germline V gives CDR1 MGHRA, CDR2 YSYEKL. V was shortened by 0 bases and J by 2 bases, with 8 bases between the two germline ends. This CDR3 region has 15 residues. CDR3 coding DNA: TGCGCCAGCAGCCAAGATCAAGGGGCTGGAAACACCATATATTTT. It codes for CASSQDQGAGNTIYF.

The V and J genes are TRBV5-1 and TRBJ2-7, with TRBD1 matching over 9 bases. V gave up 4 bases and J gave up 3 bases; unmatched junction bases: 8. CDR1 SGHRS and CDR2 YFSETQ come from the germline V gene. CDR3 length equals 15 residues. The CDR3 coding sequence is TGCGCCAGCAGCCCCCCTCCGGGACAGGGCTACGAGCAGTACTTC. Its translation: CASSPPPGQGYEQYF. Full variable domain (outside the CDR3, taken from reference TRBV5-1 and TRBJ2-7): KAGVTQTPRYLIKTRGQQVTLSCSPISGHRSVSWYQQTPGQGLQFLFEYFSETQRNKGNFPGRFSGRQFSNSRSEMNVSTLELGDSALYLCASSPPPGQGYEQYFGPGTRLTVT.

The gene calls are TRBV20-1 and TRBJ1-1, with D possibly matching TRBD1 (6 bases). Germline V gene lookup returns CDR1 DFQATT and CDR2 SNEGSKA (reference sequence). This CDR3 is built from 19 residues. V was clipped by 7 bases and J by 4 bases, with 34 bases between them. CDR3 loop: CSVAPTFIRSDRRGTEAFF. In DNA form, the CDR3 reads TGCAGTGTCGCCCCTACGTTTATTCGGTCGGACAGACGGGGCACTGAAGCTTTCTTT.

CDR3 sequence: CSVSGYGNTEAFF. CDR3 nucleotide sequence: TGCAGCGTTTCAGGGTACGGGAACACTGAAGCTTTCTTT. The chain is built from TRBV29-1 and TRBJ1-1, with D tentatively TRBD1 (5 bases). The CDR3 contains 13 residues. Per germline, CDR1 SQVTM and CDR2 ANQGSEA. Deletions cut 5 bases from V and 1 base from J, with 11 bases between.